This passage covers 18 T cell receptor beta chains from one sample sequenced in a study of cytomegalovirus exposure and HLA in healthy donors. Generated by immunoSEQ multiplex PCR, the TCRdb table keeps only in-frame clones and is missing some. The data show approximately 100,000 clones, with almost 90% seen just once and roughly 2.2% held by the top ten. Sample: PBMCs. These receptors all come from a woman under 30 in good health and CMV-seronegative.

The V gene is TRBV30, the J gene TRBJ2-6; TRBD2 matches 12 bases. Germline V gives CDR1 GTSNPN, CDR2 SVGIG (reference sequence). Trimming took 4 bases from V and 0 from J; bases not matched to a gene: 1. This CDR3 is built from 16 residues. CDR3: CAWTSGGASGANVLTF. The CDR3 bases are TGTGCCTGGACTAGCGGGGGGGCCTCTGGGGCCAACGTCCTGACTTTC. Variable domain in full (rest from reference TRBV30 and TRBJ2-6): SQTIHQWPATLVQPVGSPLSLECTVEGTSNPNLYWYRQAAGRGLQLLFYSVGIGQISSEVPQNLSASRPQDRQFILSSKKLLLSDSGFYLCAWTSGGASGANVLTFGAGSRLTVL.

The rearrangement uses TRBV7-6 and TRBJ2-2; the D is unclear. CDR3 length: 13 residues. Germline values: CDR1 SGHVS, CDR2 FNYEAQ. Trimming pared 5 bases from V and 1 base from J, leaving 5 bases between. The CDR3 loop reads CASSLGNTGELFF. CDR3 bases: TGTGCCAGCAGCCTCGGGAACACCGGGGAGCTGTTTTTT.

The CDR3: CASSVGARDLDSSEAFF. The CDR3, as DNA: TGTGCCAGCAGCGTAGGGGCTAGGGATTTGGACTCGTCTGAAGCTTTCTTT. The V and J genes are TRBV9 and TRBJ1-1; D unclear. This CDR3 spans 17 amino acids. Germline V CDR1 and CDR2: SGDLS, YYNGEE. Trimming removed 0 bases at V and 6 bases at J, with 21 bases between.

The CDR3 loop reads CASSLTTGLAKNIQYF. The DNA for the CDR3 is TGTGCCAGCAGCTTAACGACAGGCCTAGCCAAAAACATTCAGTACTTC. The V call is TRBV7-3, the J call TRBJ2-4; the D gene is possibly TRBD1 (6 bases). CDR1 and CDR2 (germline): SGHTA, FQGTGA. The V gene lost 0 bases and the J gene lost 0 bases, with 9 bases spanning the gap. The CDR3 length is 16 residues.

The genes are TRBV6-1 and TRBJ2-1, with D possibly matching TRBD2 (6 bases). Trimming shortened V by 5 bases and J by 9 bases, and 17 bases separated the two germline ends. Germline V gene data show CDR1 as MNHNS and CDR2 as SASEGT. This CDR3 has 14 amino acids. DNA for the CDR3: TGTGCCAGCAGTCTCAACCCGGGAGAGAGTGAGCAGTTCTTC. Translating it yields CASSLNPGESEQFF.

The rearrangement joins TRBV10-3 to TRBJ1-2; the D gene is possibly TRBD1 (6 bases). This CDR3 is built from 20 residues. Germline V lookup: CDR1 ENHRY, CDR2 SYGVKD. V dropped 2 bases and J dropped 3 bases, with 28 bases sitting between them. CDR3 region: CAISEGQGRGFSVSDYGYTF. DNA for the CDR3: TGTGCCATCAGTGAGGGTCAGGGGAGAGGTTTTAGTGTCTCGGACTATGGCTACACCTTC.

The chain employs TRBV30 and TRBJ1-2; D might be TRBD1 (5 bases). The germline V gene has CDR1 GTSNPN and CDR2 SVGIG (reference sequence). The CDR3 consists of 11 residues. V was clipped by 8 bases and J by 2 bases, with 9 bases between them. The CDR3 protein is CARQGNYGYTF. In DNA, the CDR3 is TGTGCCCGCCAGGGAAACTATGGCTACACCTTC.

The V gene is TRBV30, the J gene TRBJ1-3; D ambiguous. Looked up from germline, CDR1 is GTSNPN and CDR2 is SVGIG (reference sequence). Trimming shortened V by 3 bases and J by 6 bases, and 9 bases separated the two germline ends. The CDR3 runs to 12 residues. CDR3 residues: CAWSGIENTIYF. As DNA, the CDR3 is TGTGCCTGGAGCGGGATCGAAAACACCATATATTTT. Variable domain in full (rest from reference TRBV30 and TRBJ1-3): SQTIHQWPATLVQPVGSPLSLECTVEGTSNPNLYWYRQAAGRGLQLLFYSVGIGQISSEVPQNLSASRPQDRQFILSSKKLLLSDSGFYLCAWSGIENTIYFGEGSWLTVV.

CDR3 DNA: TGTGCCAGCAGTTGGGGACCTAGCGGGAGCGAAGAGACCCAGTACTTC. It translates to CASSWGPSGSEETQYF. The chain recombines TRBV7-9 with TRBJ2-5; 10 bases agree with TRBD2. Germline-derived CDR1 and CDR2 are SEHNR and FQNEAQ (reference sequence). There are 16 residues in the CDR3. V shed 6 bases, J shed 3 bases, and the junction held 10 bases outside the gene matches.

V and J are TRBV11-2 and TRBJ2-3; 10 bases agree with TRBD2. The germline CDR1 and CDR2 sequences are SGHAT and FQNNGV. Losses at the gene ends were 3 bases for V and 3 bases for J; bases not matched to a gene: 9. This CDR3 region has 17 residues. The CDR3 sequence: CASSFVSSGSKTDTQYF. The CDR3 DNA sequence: TGTGCCAGCAGCTTCGTTTCTAGCGGGAGTAAAACAGATACGCAGTATTTT.

This CDR3 reads CASSLGTNSNQPQHF. CDR3 sequence (DNA): TGCGCCAGCAGCTTGGGGACAAATAGCAATCAGCCCCAGCATTTT. The rearrangement joins TRBV5-1 to TRBJ1-5, with D possibly being TRBD1 (5 bases). Trimming stripped 0 bases from V and 0 bases from J, with 7 bases between. CDR1 SGHRS and CDR2 YFSETQ come from the germline V gene. This CDR3 spans 15 amino acids.

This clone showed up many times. The CDR3: CSVDRREGSGELFF. In DNA form, the CDR3 reads TGCAGCGTTGACAGGCGGGAGGGCTCCGGGGAGCTGTTTTTT. The V call is TRBV29-1, the J call TRBJ2-2; 9 bases are shared with TRBD2. With V trimmed by 3 bases and J by 6 bases, 5 bases remained unmatched. The CDR3 is 14 residues long. CDR1 is SQVTM, CDR2 ANQGSEA, per germline.

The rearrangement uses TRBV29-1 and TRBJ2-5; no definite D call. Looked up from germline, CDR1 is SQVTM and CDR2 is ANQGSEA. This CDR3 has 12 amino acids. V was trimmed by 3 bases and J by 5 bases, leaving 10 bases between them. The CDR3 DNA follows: TGCAGCGTTGAGTACCTTCGGGAGACCCAGTACTTC. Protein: CSVEYLRETQYF. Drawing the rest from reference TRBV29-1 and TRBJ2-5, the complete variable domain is SAVISQKPSRDICQRGTSLTIQCQVDSQVTMMFWYRQQPGQSLTLIATANQGSEATYESGFVIDKFPISRPNLTFSTLTVSNMSPEDSSIYLCSVEYLRETQYFGPGTRLLVL.

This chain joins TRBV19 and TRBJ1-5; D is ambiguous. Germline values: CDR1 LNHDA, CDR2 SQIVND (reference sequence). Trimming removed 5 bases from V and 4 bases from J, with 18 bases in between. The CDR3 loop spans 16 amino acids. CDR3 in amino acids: CASSSPPGRQNQPQHF. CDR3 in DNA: TGTGCCAGTAGTTCCCCCCCAGGCAGGCAGAATCAGCCCCAGCATTTT. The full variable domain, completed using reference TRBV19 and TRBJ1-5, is DGGITQSPKYLFRKEGQNVTLSCEQNLNHDAMYWYRQDPGQGLRLIYYSQIVNDFQKGDIAEGYSVSREKKESFPLTVTSAQKNPTAFYLCASSSPPGRQNQPQHFGDGTRLSIL.

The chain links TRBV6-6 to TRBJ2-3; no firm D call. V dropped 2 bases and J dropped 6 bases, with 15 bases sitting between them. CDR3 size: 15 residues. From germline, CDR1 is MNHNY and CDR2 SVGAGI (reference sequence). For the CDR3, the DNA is TGTGCCAGCAGTTACGTAACCCCTCCCGGGGATACGCAGTATTTT. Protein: CASSYVTPPGDTQYF.

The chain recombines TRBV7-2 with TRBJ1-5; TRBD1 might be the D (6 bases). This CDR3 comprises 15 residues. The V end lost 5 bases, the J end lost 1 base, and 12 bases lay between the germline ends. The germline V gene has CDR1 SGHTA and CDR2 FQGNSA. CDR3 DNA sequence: TGTGCCAGCAGCCCCCGGACAGCAAGCAATCAGCCCCAGCATTTT. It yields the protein CASSPRTASNQPQHF.

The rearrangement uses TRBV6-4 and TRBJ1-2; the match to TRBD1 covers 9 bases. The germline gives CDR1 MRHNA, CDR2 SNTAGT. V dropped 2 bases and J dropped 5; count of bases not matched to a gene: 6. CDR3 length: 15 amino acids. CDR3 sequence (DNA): TGTGCCAGCAGTGACAGGACAGGGGAGGTGTATGGCTACACCTTC. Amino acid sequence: CASSDRTGEVYGYTF.

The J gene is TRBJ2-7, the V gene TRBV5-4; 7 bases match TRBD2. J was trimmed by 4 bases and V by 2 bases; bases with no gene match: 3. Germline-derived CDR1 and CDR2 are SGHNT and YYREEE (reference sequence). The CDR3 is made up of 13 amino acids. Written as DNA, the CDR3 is TGTGCCAGCAGCTTCGGGAGGTCTTACGAGCAGTACTTC. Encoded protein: CASSFGRSYEQYF. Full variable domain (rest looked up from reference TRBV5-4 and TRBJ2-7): ETGVTQSPTHLIKTRGQQVTLRCSSQSGHNTVSWYQQALGQGPQFIFQYYREEENGRGNFPPRFSGLQFPNYSSELNVNALELDDSALYLCASSFGRSYEQYFGPGTRLTVT.